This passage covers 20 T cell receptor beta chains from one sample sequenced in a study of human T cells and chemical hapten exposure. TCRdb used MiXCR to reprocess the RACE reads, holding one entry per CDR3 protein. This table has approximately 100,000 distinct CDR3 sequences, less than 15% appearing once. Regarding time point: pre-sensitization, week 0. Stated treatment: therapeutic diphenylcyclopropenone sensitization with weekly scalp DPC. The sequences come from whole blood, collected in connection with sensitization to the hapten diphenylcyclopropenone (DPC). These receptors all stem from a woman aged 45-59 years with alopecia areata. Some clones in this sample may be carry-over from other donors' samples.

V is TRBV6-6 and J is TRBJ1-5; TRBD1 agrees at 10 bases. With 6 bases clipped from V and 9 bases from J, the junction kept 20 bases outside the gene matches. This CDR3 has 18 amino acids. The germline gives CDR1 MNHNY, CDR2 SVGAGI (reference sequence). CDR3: CASRRRDRGLANSGPQHF. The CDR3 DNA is TGTGCCAGCAGACGCCGGGACAGGGGTTTGGCGAACAGTGGGCCCCAGCATTTT.

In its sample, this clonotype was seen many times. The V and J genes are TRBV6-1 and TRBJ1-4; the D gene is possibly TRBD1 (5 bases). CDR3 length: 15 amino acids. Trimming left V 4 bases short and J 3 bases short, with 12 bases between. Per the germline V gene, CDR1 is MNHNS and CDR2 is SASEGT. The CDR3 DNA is TGTGCCAGCAGTGGCGAGACAGCACCTAATGAAAAACTGTTTTTT. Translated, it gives CASSGETAPNEKLFF.

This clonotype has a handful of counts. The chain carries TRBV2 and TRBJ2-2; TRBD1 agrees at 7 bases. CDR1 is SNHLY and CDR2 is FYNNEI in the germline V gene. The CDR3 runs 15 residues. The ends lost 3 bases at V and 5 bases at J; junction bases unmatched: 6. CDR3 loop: CASSESGGSTGELFF. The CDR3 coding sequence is TGTGCCAGCAGTGAGTCAGGGGGATCTACCGGGGAGCTGTTTTTT.

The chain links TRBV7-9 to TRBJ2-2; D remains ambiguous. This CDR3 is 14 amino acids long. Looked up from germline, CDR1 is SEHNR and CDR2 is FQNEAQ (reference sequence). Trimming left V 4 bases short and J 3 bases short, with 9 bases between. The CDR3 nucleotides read TGTGCCAGCAGCTCTGGAGTTGACACCGGGGAGCTGTTTTTT. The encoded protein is CASSSGVDTGELFF.

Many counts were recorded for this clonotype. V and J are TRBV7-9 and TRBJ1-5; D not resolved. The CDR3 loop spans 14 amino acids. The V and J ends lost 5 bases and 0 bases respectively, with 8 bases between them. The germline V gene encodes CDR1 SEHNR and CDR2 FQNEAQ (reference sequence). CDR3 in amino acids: CASSRGDSNQPQHF. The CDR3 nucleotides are TGTGCCAGCAGCCGGGGAGATAGCAATCAGCCCCAGCATTTT.

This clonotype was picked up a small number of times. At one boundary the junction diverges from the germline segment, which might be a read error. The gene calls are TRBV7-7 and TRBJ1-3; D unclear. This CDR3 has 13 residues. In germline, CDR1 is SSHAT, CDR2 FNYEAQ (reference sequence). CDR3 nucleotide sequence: TGTGCTAGCAGCTTAAATCAAGGAAACACCATATATTTT. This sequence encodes CASSLNQGNTIYF.

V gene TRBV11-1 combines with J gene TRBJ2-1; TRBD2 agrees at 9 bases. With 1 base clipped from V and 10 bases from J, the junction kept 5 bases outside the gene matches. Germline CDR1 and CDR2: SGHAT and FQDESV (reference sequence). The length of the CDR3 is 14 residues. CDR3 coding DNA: TGTGCCAGCAGCTTAGGGCTAGCGGGATACGAGCAGTTCTTC. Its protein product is CASSLGLAGYEQFF.

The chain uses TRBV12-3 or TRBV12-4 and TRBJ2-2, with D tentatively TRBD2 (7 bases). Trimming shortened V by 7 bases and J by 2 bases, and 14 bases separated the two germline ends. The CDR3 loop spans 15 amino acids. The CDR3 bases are TGTGCCAGCACCAAAGGGGGGGTAAACACCGGGGAGCTGTTTTTT. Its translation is CASTKGGVNTGELFF.

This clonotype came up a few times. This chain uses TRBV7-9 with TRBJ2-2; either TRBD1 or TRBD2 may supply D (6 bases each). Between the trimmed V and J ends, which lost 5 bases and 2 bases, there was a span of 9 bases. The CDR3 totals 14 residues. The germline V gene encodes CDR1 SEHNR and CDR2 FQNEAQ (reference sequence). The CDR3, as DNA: TGTGCCAGCAGCGCGGGACAAAACACCGGGGAGCTGTTTTTT. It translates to CASSAGQNTGELFF.

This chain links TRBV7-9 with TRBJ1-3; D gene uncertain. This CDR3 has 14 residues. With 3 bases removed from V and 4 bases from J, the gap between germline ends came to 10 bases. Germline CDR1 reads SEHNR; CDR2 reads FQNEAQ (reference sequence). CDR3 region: CASSFQDGGNTIYF. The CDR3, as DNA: TGTGCCAGCAGCTTCCAGGACGGAGGAAACACCATATATTTT.

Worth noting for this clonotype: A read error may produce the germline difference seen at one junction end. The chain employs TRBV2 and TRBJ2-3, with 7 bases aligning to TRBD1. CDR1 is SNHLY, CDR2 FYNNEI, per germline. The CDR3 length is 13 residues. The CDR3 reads CASSDRYARQGCF. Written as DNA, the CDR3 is TGTGCCAGCAGTGATCGTTATGCCCGACAGGGCTGTTTT.

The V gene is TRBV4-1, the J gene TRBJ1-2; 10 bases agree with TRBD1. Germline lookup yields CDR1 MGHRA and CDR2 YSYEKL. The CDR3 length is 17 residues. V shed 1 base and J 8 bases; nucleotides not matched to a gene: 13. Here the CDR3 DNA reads TGCGCCAGCAGCCAAGTGGGACAGGGGTCTAAGGCAGGCGGCTACACCTTC. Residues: CASSQVGQGSKAGGYTF.

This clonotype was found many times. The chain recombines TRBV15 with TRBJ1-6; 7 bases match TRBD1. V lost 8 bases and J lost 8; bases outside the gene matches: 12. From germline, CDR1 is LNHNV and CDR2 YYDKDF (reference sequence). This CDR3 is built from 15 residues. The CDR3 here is CATSRGASSDSPLHF. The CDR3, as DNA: TGTGCCACCTCCAGGGGGGCCTCCAGCGATTCACCCCTCCACTTT.

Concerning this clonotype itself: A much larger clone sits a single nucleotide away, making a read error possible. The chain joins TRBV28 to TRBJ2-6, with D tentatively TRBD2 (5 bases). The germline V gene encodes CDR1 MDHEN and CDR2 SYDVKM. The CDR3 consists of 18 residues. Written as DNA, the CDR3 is TGTGCCAGCAGTTTGACGAGGGTCCTTCTCTCTGGGTCCAACGTCCTGACTTTC. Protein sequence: CASSLTRVLLSGSNVLTF.

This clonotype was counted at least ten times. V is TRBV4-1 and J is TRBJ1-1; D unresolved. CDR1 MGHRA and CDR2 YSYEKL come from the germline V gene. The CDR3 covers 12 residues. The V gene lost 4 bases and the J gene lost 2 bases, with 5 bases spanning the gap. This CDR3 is CASSLPNTEAFF. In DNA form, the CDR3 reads TGCGCCAGCAGCCTCCCTAACACTGAAGCTTTCTTT.

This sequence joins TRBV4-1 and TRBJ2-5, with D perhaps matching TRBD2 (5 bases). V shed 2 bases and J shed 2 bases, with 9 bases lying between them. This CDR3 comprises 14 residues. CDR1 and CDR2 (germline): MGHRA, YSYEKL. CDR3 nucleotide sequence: TGCGCCAGCAGCCAAACCCAGCGGCAAGAGACCCAGTACTTC. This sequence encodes CASSQTQRQETQYF.

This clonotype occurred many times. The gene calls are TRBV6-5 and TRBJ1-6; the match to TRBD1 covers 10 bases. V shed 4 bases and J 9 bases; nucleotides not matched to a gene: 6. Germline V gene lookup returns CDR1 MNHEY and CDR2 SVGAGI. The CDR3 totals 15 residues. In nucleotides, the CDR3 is TGTGCCAGCAGTTCCACCGGGACAGGGGTTTCACCCCTCCACTTT. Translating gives CASSSTGTGVSPLHF.

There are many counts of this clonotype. The CDR3 nucleotides are TGCAGCGTTCTATCCGGACAGTCCTACGAGCAGTACTTC. The encoded protein is CSVLSGQSYEQYF. The rearrangement joins TRBV29-1 to TRBJ2-7; a weak D match, TRBD1 (6 bases). V lost 5 bases and J lost 1, with 12 bases in between. Germline loops: CDR1 SQVTM, CDR2 ANQGSEA. The CDR3 spans 13 residues.

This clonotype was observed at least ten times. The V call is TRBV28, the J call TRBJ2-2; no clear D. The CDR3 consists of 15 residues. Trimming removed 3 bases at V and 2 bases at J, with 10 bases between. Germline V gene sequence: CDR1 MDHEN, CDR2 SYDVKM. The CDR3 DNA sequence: TGTGCCAGCAGTTTCCGGAAGACCAACACCGGGGAGCTGTTTTTT. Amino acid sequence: CASSFRKTNTGELFF.

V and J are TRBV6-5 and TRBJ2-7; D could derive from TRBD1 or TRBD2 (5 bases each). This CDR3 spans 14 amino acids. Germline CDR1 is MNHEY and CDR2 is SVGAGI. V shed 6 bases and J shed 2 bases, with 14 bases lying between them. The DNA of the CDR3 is TGTGCCAGCAGCTGGGCAGGGAGAACCTACGAGCAGTACTTC. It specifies CASSWAGRTYEQYF.